The 7 T cell receptor beta chains below come from one sample, sequenced in a study of CD8 T cells in cerebrospinal fluid in Alzheimer's disease. TCRdb re-analyzed the 10x single-cell sequencing reads; it lists each CDR3 protein once, without DNA. The sample features several hundred distinct CDR3 sequences, with roughly a tenth in its top ten. The sequencing input was cerebrospinal fluid. These receptors all come from a human donor with Parkinson's disease.

This clonotype shows up as medium-sized (0.01 to 0.1%) by frequency. This sequence joins TRBV6-5 and TRBJ1-5; TCRdb calls TRBD1, which cannot be checked without DNA. The germline V gene encodes CDR1 MNHEY and CDR2 SVGAGI. The CDR3 sequence is 15 residues long. CDR3 in amino acids: CASSSAGGVNQPQHF.

This clonotype shows up as large (0.1 to 1%) by frequency. This chain joins TRBV20-1 and TRBJ1-1. The CDR3 runs to 13 residues. Germline values: CDR1 DFQATT, CDR2 SNEGSKA (reference sequence). The CDR3 is CSARVTPATEAFF.

By frequency, this clonotype registers large. The J gene is TRBJ1-4, the V gene TRBV13; TCRdb outputs TRBD1, but without DNA this stays unchecked. The V gene's germline CDR1 is PRHDT and CDR2 FYEKMQ (reference sequence). This CDR3 is 14 amino acids long. The chain's CDR3 is CASSDTGKGEKLFF. The complete variable domain, with remaining parts taken from reference TRBV13 and TRBJ1-4, reads AAGVIQSPRHLIKEKRETATLKCYPIPRHDTVYWYQQGPGQDPQFLISFYEKMQSDKGSIPDRFSAQQFSDYHSELNMSSLELGDSALYFCASSDTGKGEKLFFGSGTQLSVL.

This clonotype is identified as large from frequency. This chain joins TRBV25-1 and TRBJ1-5. There are 14 residues in the CDR3. Germline V gene sequence: CDR1 MGHDK, CDR2 SYGVNS. CDR3 in amino acids: CASSESPGNQPQHF.

Judged by frequency, this clonotype is large (0.1 to 1%). The rearrangement joins TRBV6-1 to TRBJ2-3; TCRdb picks TRBD1, but there is no DNA to check that call. Germline-derived CDR1 and CDR2 are MNHNS and SASEGT. There are 17 residues in the CDR3. The chain's CDR3 is CASTPRGAGGLTDTQYF.

This clonotype ranks as medium-sized in terms of frequency. The chain combines TRBV19 with TRBJ1-3. In germline, CDR1 is LNHDA, CDR2 SQIVND (reference sequence). The CDR3 totals 14 residues. CDR3 in amino acids: CASSMRTRGNTIYF.

In terms of frequency, this clonotype is medium-sized. The chain couples TRBV20-1 to TRBJ2-7; TCRdb calls TRBD1, which cannot be checked without DNA. Per germline, CDR1 DFQATT and CDR2 SNEGSKA (reference sequence). This CDR3 region has 15 residues. This CDR3 reads CSARDRTSGGYEQYF.